These T cell receptor beta chains were read from a single sample in a study of PD-1 blockade in classical Hodgkin lymphoma. Only in-frame clones appear in the TCRdb table, and some are missing; sequencing was by immunoSEQ multiplex PCR. This table holds under 50,000 clones, around two thirds found once. Sequencing used peripheral blood mononuclear cells (PBMCs), obtained before the fourth cycle of nivolumab. Receptors originate from a human donor with classical Hodgkin lymphoma. The CDR3 runs from the conserved cysteine through the conserved F or W. The order of the fields is clone size, J gene, D gene, V gene, CDR3 protein, CDR3 DNA. D genes are given only for firm matches. Not every row has a clone size; where given, it reads once, few, many or a size class.

-,TRBJ1-5,TRBD1,TRBV28,CASSPYRDRGNQPQHF,TGTGCCAGCAGCCCCTATCGGGACAGGGGGAATCAGCCCCAGCATTTT
-,TRBJ1-5,TRBD1,TRBV7-9,CASSIDRGDQPQHF,TGTGCCAGCAGCATCGACAGGGGTGATCAGCCCCAGCATTTT
-,TRBJ2-1,-,TRBV5-4,CASSSMERDRHSEQFF,TGTGCCAGCAGCTCCATGGAGAGAGACAGACATTCGGAGCAGTTCTTC
few,TRBJ1-5,TRBD1,TRBV30,CAWSVQRTGTAAQQPQHF,TGTGCCTGGAGTGTACAACGGACCGGGACAGCAGCACAACAGCCCCAGCATTTT
few,TRBJ1-1,TRBD1,TRBV28,CASGSGTANTEAFF,TGTGCCAGCGGTTCCGGGACAGCGAACACTGAAGCTTTCTTT
few,TRBJ1-6,-,TRBV6-5,CASRRGAYNSPLHF,TGTGCCAGCAGAAGGGGTGCCTATAATTCACCCCTCCACTTT
-,TRBJ2-3,-,TRBV27,CASSLIWADTDTQYF,TGTGCCAGCAGTTTAATCTGGGCCGACACAGATACGCAGTATTTT
-,TRBJ1-6,-,TRBV10-3,CATYSGTGYNSPLHF,TGTGCCACCTACTCCGGCACAGGTTATAATTCACCCCTCCACTTT
-,TRBJ1-2,-,TRBV28,CASSLVNGRLNYGYTF,TGTGCCAGCAGTTTGGTAAACGGGCGTCTTAACTATGGCTACACCTTC
-,TRBJ2-7,-,TRBV6-6,CASSFDGGPELWYF,TGTGCCAGCAGTTTCGATGGGGGGCCTGAATTGTGGTACTTC
few,TRBJ2-5,TRBD1,TRBV28,CASSSTGVETQYF,TGTGCCAGCAGTTCAACAGGGGTCGAGACCCAGTACTTC
-,TRBJ1-1,-,TRBV11-2,CASMPRNTEAFF,TGTGCCAGCATGCCGAGGAACACTGAAGCTTTCTTT
-,TRBJ2-7,-,TRBV6-5,CASSYNDSPYEQYF,TGTGCCAGCAGTTACAACGACAGCCCCTACGAGCAGTACTTC
few,TRBJ1-3,-,TRBV18,CASSPPGAVPRTIYF,TGTGCCAGCTCACCACCCGGGGCCGTTCCGAGGACCATATATTTT
-,TRBJ2-1,-,TRBV5-6,CASSSVGREQFF,TGTGCCAGCAGCTCGGTAGGGCGAGAGCAGTTCTTC
once,TRBJ2-2,-,TRBV19,CASSIANGELFF,TGTGCCAGTAGTATCGCCAACGGGGAGCTGTTTTTT
-,TRBJ1-1,-,TRBV5-1,CASSPTLSGTEAFF,TGCGCCAGCAGTCCTACTCTATCTGGCACTGAAGCTTTCTTT
-,TRBJ2-2,TRBD1,TRBV25-1,CASSGDRGHTGELFF,TGTGCCAGCAGTGGAGACAGGGGGCACACCGGGGAGCTGTTTTTT
-,TRBJ2-7,-,TRBV28,CASRDGSSYEQYF,TGTGCCAGTAGGGACGGGAGCTCCTACGAGCAGTACTTC
-,TRBJ2-7,-,TRBV11-2,CASSLTSTTLLEQYF,TGTGCCAGCAGCCTTACTAGCACCACCTTGCTCGAGCAGTACTTC
-,TRBJ2-7,TRBD1,TRBV15,CATSRPGQGPYEQYF,TGTGCCACCAGCAGACCGGGACAGGGACCCTACGAGCAGTACTTC
-,TRBJ2-7,-,TRBV4-1,CASSQEPRNQWDEQYF,TGCGCCAGCAGCCAAGAGCCGAGGAACCAGTGGGACGAGCAGTACTTC
-,TRBJ1-4,TRBD1,TRBV18,CASSLGGTGKEKLFF,TGTGCCAGCTCACTGGGCGGGACAGGGAAGGAAAAACTGTTTTTT